Listed below are T cell receptor beta chains from one sample, sequenced in a study of T cells of healthy individuals. In TCRdb, the 5' RACE reads were re-called with MiXCR into one record per CDR3 protein. The data contain fewer than 90,000 distinct CDR3 sequences, approximately 4.8% of them singletons. These receptors were taken from a female donor in good health. Both conserved end residues are trimmed from each CDR3.

TRBV4-2,ASSQFFPGEGFGAAKNIQY
TRBV4-3,ASSQGALKTQY
TRBV28,ASSGADRGYEKLF
TRBV15,ATSRDRLNTEAF
TRBV6-5,ASSYSIAGDYGYT
TRBV9,ASSGPHSPGAYEQY
TRBV6-5,ASKSTDTQY
TRBV24-1,ATSDPSSGRANEQF
TRBV7-9,ASSSWDFANTGELF
TRBV12-3/TRBV12-4,ASGSGGPEEQY
TRBV28,ASSLGLVGNEQF
TRBV30,AWSLPGGGYGYT
TRBV5-4,ASSSGQGAYEQY
TRBV12-3/TRBV12-4,ASSLAGGRTSGTLPYEQY
TRBV7-8,ASSSKLAGGQETQY